This T cell receptor (beta chain) was recorded in a study of beta chain features in type 1 diabetes listed by TCRdb under 2018. A note on the overall study: Patients and healthy donors did not differ in mean age, gender distribution, total cell number or subset yield. Whereas all 30 or so donors provided naive and central memory subsets, regulatory and stem cell-like memory subsets were isolated from just 8 patients and roughly eight healthy donors. In the study, TCRB repertoires of sorted circulating CD4+ T cell subsets from recently diagnosed type 1 diabetes patients were compared with those of matched healthy donors. A total of around 110,000,000 sorted cells were examined across all samples, and a strong correlation was observed between cell number per subset and RNA yield.

The CDR3 covers 15 residues, taking in both the cysteine and the phenylalanine. The only DNA kept is the CDR3, 45 bases in frame from the first base. CDR1 and CDR2 were assigned from the germline V gene as SGHTA and FQGNSA. V gives up 1 base and J gives up 3 bases, and the segment between their germline ends measures 13 bases. What the research found in general, with its limitations: Naive, central memory and regulatory TCRB repertoires appeared to be more similar among patients than among healthy donors. Fewer insertions and more nucleotide deletions at VDJ recombination sites were observed in patients with type 1 diabetes, implying thymic rearrangement abnormalities. PCR might favor shorter templates, but patient and control samples were amplified and corrected together, so any skew would affect both groups equally. A moderate but significant shortening of TCRB CDR3 length was observed in type 1 diabetes patients in all four CD4+ subsets. Because cDNA was sequenced instead of genomic DNA, activated cells with high expression could be over-represented, although the groups did not differ in activation or CD3 levels. Because the HLA sub-analyses included only small numbers of individuals, any influence of HLA type on TCRB rearrangement was left unresolved.

From each donor, a single peripheral blood sample of approximately 0.11 L on average was drawn into heparinised tubes. A BD FACSAria II and a panel including CD45RO, CCR7, CD25, CD127, CD95 and CD27 were used to sort naive, central memory, regulatory and stem cell-like memory CD4+ T cells. All sorted populations exceeded 95% purity. PBMCs were separated immediately by Lymphoprep density gradient centrifugation and were stained directly, without being cultured. So that batch effects would be minimized, each experiment stained and sorted samples in pairs, pairing one healthy donor with one patient. The entire amount of isolated RNA was reverse transcribed using the High Capacity cDNA Reverse Transcription Kit, so the sequenced TCRB transcripts were expressed ones. Naive, central memory and regulatory T cell samples underwent deep immunoSEQ sequencing, averaging roughly 3.5 million total reads per sample. Sorted cells were lysed in RLT buffer and RNA was extracted with DNase-treated RNeasy Micro or Mini kits, depending on cell number. To prevent cross-contamination, every cell subset was processed on its own, while patient and healthy donor samples were processed together. The immunoSEQ multiplex PCR was used to amplify TCRB sequences from cDNA, yielding 87-bp fragments that span the CDR3 region. Sequencing of the amplicons was performed on the Illumina HiSeq platform. On the authors' methods: PCR bias was corrected computationally using synthetic template baselines, and reads within Hamming distance 2 were collapsed, with unmergeable singletons discarded. Reads were aligned against IMGT so that V, D and J genes, CDR3 length and insertions or deletions at six rearrangement sites could be assigned. Within each subset, clonotype counts were normalized to the number of sorted cells before true diversity and Gini coefficients were calculated with the tcR R package. The overlap coefficient, calculated on TCRB nucleotide sequences, was used to quantify repertoire sharing. Out-of-frame TCRB sequences from naive cells were analyzed to stand in for the pre-selection repertoire. Sourced from immuneACCESS, this table was stored by TCRdb with only in-frame sequences that have V and J called. A share of the clones is absent; for the studies checked, an unresolved V gene accounts for under half, and the remainder has no known explanation. The V and J calls and the clone size are those of that table, but D and trimming were determined from the DNA. The sample has hundreds of thousands of clones on record, over 25% of them singletons. The ten largest account for about 0.065% of the sample.

This clone was seen just once. There is no known antigen for this receptor. Per-base quality was not reported, and no clone a single base away is much larger than it. This receptor was identified in a man aged 18 to 29 in good health. Sequenced material: naive CD4+ T cells from blood. According to the study, the label for this sample's cell subset or site signals: true naive CD4+ T cells. The rearranged segments are TRBV7-2 and TRBJ2-7, with the D gene tentatively TRBD1 or TRBD2, based on 5 matching bases in each. The DNA is TGTGCCAGCAGCTTAGATCTGGGGGTGGGCTACGAGCAGTACTTC. The encoded protein is CASSLDLGVGYEQYF.